The 7 T cell receptor beta chains given below trace back to one sample, sequenced in a study of regulatory T cells in long-lasting Graves disease. Building of the TCR beta libraries involved iRepertoire HTBI primers and Arm-PCR of CDR3 regions. TCRdb independently ran MiXCR on the multiplex PCR reads; one entry per CDR3 protein. This sample has hundreds of thousands of distinct CDR3 sequences, with 20% found just once. Time point specified: persistent/refractory GD, antithyroid drugs over 5 years with positive TRAb. PBMCs were the source of the RNA used for TCR sequencing. The input for sequencing was peripheral blood mononuclear cells (PBMCs), taken when the disease was refractory, from a patient treated with antithyroid drugs. These receptor sequences come from a female donor with Graves disease.

The rearrangement uses TRBV4-3 and TRBJ1-2; the D gene is possibly TRBD1 (6 bases). The V end was cut by 0 bases, the J end by 8 bases, with 13 bases between. Germline-derived CDR1 and CDR2 are LGHNA and YSLEER. This CDR3 region has 14 residues. In nucleotides, the CDR3 is TGCGCCAGCAGCCAAGAAACAGGGTTAGGCGGCTACACCTTC. As protein: CASSQETGLGGYTF.

This clonotype appeared many times. The chain uses TRBV2 and TRBJ1-1; weak D call: TRBD1 (5 bases). Trimming stripped 9 bases from V and 10 bases from J, with 18 bases between. In germline, CDR1 is SNHLY, CDR2 FYNNEI. The CDR3 is 12 amino acids. In DNA form, the CDR3 reads TGTGCCAGACTCAGCACATCTGGGGGAGCTTTCTTT. Translating it yields CARLSTSGGAFF.

This clonotype was seen at least ten times. This sequence joins TRBV6-1 and TRBJ2-4; 13 nucleotides agree with TRBD2. The CDR3 runs 18 residues. After removal of 1 base from V and 0 bases from J, the junction contained 3 bases not matched to a gene. Germline V gene data show CDR1 as MNHNS and CDR2 as SASEGT. The CDR3 DNA sequence: TGTGCCAGCAGTGAAGGACTAGCGGGAGGTCTAGCCAAAAACATTCAGTACTTC. It yields the protein CASSEGLAGGLAKNIQYF.

The chain combines TRBV11-1 with TRBJ2-1, with D unclear. Per the germline V gene, CDR1 is SGHAT and CDR2 is FQDESV (reference sequence). The CDR3 has 15 amino acids. The V end was cut by 3 bases, the J end by 0 bases, with 9 bases between. CDR3 amino acids: CASSLTFGSYNEQFF. As DNA, the CDR3 is TGTGCCAGCAGCTTGACGTTTGGCTCCTACAATGAGCAGTTCTTC. Combining the CDR3 with reference TRBV11-1 and TRBJ2-1 gives the whole variable domain EAEVAQSPRYKITEKSQAVAFWCDPISGHATLYWYRQILGQGPELLVQFQDESVVDDSQLPKDRFSAERLKGVDSTLKIQPAELGDSAMYLCASSLTFGSYNEQFFGPGTRLTVL.

In this sample, this clonotype turned up many times. The rearrangement links TRBV12-3 or TRBV12-4 to TRBJ1-4; possibly TRBD1 for D (5 bases). V lost 7 bases and J lost 11, with 17 bases in between. The CDR3 spans 13 residues. This CDR3 reads CASIRDPGGKLFF. CDR3 in DNA: TGTGCCAGCATTAGGGACCCCGGAGGGAAACTGTTTTTT.

This clonotype was counted between two and nine times. The chain has TRBV11-3 and TRBJ2-2; TRBD2 aligns across 14 bases. Per the germline V gene, CDR1 is SGHNT and CDR2 is YENEEA. The ends lost 5 bases at V and 4 bases at J; junction bases unmatched: 6. CDR3 length: 17 residues. The CDR3 sequence: CASSKGLAGDLTGELFF. The CDR3 DNA is TGTGCCAGCAGCAAGGGACTAGCGGGAGACCTCACCGGGGAGCTGTTTTTT.

This clonotype appeared many times. The J gene is TRBJ2-7, the V gene TRBV3-1; possible D gene TRBD1, 5 bases. Per the germline V gene, CDR1 is LGHDT and CDR2 is YNNKEL (reference sequence). This CDR3 spans 13 amino acids. Trimming took 3 bases from V and 5 from J, leaving 11 bases between them. The CDR3 DNA follows: TGTGCCAGCAGCCAGGCTAGGGGCCACGAGCAGTACTTC. Translation: CASSQARGHEQYF.